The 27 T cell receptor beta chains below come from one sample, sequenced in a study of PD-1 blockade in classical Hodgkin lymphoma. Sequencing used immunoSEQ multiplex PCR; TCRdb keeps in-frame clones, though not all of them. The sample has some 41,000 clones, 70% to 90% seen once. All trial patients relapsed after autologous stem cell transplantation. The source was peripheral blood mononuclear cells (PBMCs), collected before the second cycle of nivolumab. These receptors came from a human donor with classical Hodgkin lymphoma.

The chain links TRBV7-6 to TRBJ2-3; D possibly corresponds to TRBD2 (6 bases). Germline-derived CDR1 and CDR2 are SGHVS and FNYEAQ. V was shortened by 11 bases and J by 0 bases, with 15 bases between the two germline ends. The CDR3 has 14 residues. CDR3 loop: CAFGDLISTDTQYF. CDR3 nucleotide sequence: TGTGCCTTTGGGGACTTGATCAGCACAGATACGCAGTATTTT.

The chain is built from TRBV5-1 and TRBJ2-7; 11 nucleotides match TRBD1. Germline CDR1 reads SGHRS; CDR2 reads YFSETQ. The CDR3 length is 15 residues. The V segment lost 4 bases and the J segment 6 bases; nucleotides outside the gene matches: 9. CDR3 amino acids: CASSPTGQGEREQYF. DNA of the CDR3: TGCGCCAGCAGCCCCACGGGACAGGGGGAACGCGAGCAGTACTTC.

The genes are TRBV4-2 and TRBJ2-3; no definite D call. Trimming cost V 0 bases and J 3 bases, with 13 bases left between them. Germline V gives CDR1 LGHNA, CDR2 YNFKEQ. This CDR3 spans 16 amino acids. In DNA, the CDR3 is TGTGCCAGCAGCCAAGAAGCCCCGCCCCGGACAGATACGCAGTATTTT. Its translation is CASSQEAPPRTDTQYF.

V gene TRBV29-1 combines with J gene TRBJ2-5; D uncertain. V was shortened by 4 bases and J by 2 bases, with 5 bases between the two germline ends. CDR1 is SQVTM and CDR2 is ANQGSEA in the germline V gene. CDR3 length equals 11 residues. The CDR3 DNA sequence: TGCAGCGTTGCAGTTCAAGAGACCCAGTACTTC. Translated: CSVAVQETQYF.

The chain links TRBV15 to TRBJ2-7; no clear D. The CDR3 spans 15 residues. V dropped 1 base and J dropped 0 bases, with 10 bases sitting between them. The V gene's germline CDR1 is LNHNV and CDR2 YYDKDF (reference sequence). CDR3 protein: CATSRAGQSSYEQYF. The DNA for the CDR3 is TGTGCCACCAGCAGAGCGGGCCAAAGCTCCTACGAGCAGTACTTC.

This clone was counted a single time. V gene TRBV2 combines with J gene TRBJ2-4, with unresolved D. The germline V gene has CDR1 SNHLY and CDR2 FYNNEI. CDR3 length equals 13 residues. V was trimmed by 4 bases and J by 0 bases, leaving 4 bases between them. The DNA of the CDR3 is TGTGCCAGCAGTGGCGAAGCCAAAAACATTCAGTACTTC. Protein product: CASSGEAKNIQYF. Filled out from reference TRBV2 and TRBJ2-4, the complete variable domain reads EPEVTQTPSHQVTQMGQEVILRCVPISNHLYFYWYRQILGQKVEFLVSFYNNEISEKSEIFDDQFSVERPDGSNFTLKIRSTKLEDSAMYFCASSGEAKNIQYFGAGTRLSVL.

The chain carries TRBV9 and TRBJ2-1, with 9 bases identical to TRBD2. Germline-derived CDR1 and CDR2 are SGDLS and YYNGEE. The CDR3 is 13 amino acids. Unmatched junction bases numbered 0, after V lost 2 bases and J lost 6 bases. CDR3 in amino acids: CASSVSGGNEQFF. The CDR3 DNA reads TGTGCCAGCAGCGTTAGCGGGGGCAATGAGCAGTTCTTC. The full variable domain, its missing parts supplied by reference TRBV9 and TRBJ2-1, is DSGVTQTPKHLITATGQRVTLRCSPRSGDLSVYWYQQSLDQGLQFLIQYYNGEERAKGNILERFSAQQFPDLHSELNLSSLELGDSALYFCASSVSGGNEQFFGPGTRLTVL.

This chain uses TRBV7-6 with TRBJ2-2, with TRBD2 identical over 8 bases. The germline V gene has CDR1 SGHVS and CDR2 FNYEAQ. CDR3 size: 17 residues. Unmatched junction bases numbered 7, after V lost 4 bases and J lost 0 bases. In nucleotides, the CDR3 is TGTGCCAGCAGCTCACGAGTAGCGGGAACGAACACCGGGGAGCTGTTTTTT. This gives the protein CASSSRVAGTNTGELFF.

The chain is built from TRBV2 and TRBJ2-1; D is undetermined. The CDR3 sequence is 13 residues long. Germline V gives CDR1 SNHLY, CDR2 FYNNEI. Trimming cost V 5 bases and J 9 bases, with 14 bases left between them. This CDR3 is CASSQTPTTEQFF. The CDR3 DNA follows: TGTGCCAGCAGTCAGACTCCGACCACTGAGCAGTTCTTC.

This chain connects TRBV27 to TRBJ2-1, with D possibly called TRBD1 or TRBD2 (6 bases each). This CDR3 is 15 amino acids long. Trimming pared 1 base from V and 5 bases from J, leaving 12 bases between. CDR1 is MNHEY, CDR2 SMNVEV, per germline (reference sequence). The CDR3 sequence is CASSLLGGAHNEQFF. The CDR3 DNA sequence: TGTGCCAGCAGTTTATTGGGGGGCGCCCACAATGAGCAGTTCTTC.

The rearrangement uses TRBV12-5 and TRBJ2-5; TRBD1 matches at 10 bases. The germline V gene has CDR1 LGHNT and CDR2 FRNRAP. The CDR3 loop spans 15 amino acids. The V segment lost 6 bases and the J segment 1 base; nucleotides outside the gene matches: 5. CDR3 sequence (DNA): TGTGCTAGTGGCTCCGGGACAGGGGCCCAAGAGACCCAGTACTTC. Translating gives CASGSGTGAQETQYF.

CDR3 nucleotide sequence: TGCGCCATCGCGAGCGGTATCACCTACGAGCAGTACTTC. As protein: CAIASGITYEQYF. The V call is TRBV10-2, the J call TRBJ2-7; weak D call: TRBD2 (5 bases). Germline assignment: CDR1 WSHSY and CDR2 SAAADI. There are 13 residues in the CDR3. V was shortened by 10 bases and J by 2 bases, with 15 bases between the two germline ends.

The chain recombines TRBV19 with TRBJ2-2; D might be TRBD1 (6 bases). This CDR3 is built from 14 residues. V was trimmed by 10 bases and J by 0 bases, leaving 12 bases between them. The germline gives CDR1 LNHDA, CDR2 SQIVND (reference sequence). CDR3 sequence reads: CATRDNANTGELFF. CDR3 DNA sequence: TGTGCCACCCGGGACAATGCGAACACCGGGGAGCTGTTTTTT.

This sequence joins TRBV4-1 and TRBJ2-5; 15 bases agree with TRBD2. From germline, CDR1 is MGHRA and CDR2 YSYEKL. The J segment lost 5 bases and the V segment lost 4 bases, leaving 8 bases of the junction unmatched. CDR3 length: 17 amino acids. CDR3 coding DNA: TGCGCCAGCAGCCCTGGACTAGCGGGAGGGCTCGGGGAGACCCAGTACTTC. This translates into CASSPGLAGGLGETQYF.

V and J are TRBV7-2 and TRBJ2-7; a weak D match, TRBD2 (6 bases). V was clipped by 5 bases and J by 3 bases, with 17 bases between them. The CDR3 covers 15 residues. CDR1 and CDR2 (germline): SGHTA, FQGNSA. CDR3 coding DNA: TGTGCCAGCAGCGATCGGGGTAGCGGCATCTACGAGCAGTACTTC. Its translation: CASSDRGSGIYEQYF.

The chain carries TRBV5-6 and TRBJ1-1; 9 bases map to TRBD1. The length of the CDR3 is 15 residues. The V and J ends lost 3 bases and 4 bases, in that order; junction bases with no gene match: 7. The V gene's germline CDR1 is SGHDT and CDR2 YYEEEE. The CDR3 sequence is CASSSFHRGRTEAFF. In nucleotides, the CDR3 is TGTGCCAGCAGCTCATTTCACAGGGGGCGCACTGAAGCTTTCTTT.

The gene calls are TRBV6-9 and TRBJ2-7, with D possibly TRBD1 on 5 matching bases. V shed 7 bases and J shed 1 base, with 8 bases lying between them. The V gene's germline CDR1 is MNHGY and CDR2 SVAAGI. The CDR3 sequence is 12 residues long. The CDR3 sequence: CASKDKSYEQYF. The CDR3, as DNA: TGTGCCAGCAAGGACAAATCCTACGAGCAGTACTTC.

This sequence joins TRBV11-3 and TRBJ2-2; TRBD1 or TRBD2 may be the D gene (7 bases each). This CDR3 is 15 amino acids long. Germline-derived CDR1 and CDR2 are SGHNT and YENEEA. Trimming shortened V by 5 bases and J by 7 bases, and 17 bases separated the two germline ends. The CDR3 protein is CASSHGQGGIGELFF. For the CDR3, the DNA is TGTGCCAGCAGCCACGGTCAGGGGGGGATCGGGGAGCTGTTTTTT. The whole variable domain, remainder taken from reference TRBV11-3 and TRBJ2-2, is EAGVVQSPRYKIIEKKQPVAFWCNPISGHNTLYWYLQNLGQGPELLIRYENEEAVDDSQLPKDRFSAERLKGVDSTLKIQPAELGDSAVYLCASSHGQGGIGELFFGEGSRLTVL.

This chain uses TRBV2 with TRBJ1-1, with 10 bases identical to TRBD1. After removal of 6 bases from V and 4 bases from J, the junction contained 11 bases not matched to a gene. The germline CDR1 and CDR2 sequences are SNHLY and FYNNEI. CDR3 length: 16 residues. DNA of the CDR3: TGTGCCAGCAGACCGGGACAGGGGATCCAGGCCACTGAAGCTTTCTTT. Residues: CASRPGQGIQATEAFF.

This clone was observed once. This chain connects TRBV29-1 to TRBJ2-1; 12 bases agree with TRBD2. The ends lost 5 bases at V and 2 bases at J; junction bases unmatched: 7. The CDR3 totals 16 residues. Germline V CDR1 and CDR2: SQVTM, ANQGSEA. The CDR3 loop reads CSVSSSGRVTYNEQFF. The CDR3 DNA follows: TGCAGCGTTTCCTCTAGCGGGAGGGTAACCTACAATGAGCAGTTCTTC.

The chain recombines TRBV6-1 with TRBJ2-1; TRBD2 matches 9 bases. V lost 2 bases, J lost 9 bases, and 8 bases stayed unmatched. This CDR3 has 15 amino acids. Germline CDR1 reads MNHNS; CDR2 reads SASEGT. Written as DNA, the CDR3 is TGTGCCAGCAGTGAACAGGCGGGGGGGCAGGGTGAGCAGTTCTTC. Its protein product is CASSEQAGGQGEQFF.

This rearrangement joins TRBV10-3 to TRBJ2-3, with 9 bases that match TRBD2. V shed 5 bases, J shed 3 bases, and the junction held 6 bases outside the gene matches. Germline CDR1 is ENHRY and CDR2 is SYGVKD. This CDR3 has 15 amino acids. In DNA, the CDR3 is TGTGCCATCAGTATAGCGGGAGATGGTACAGATACGCAGTATTTT. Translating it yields CAISIAGDGTDTQYF.

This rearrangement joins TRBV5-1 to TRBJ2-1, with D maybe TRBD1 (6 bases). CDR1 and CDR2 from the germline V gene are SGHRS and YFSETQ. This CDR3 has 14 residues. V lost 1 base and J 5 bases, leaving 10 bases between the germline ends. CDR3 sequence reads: CASSLSTGNNEQFF. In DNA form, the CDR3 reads TGCGCCAGCAGCTTGTCCACAGGGAACAATGAGCAGTTCTTC.

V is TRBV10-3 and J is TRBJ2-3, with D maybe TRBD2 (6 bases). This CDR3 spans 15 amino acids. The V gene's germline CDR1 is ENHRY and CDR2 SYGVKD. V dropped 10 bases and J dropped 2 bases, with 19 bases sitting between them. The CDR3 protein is CANSLGEASTDTQYF. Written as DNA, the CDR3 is TGTGCCAATAGCTTGGGGGAGGCCTCCACAGATACGCAGTATTTT.

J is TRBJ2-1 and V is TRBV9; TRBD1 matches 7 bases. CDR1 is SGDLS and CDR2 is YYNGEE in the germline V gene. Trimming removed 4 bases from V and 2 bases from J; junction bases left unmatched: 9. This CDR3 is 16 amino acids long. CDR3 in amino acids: CASSYTGERTYNEQFF. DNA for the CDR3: TGTGCCAGCAGCTATACAGGGGAGCGTACCTACAATGAGCAGTTCTTC. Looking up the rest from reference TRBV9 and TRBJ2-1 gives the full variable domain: DSGVTQTPKHLITATGQRVTLRCSPRSGDLSVYWYQQSLDQGLQFLIQYYNGEERAKGNILERFSAQQFPDLHSELNLSSLELGDSALYFCASSYTGERTYNEQFFGPGTRLTVL.

The CDR3 nucleotides are TGCGCCAGCAGCCAAGCCTGGAGGAGCACAGATACGCAGTATTTT. It translates to CASSQAWRSTDTQYF. V usage is TRBV4-1 and J usage is TRBJ2-3, with D perhaps matching TRBD2 (5 bases). The V gene lost 1 base and the J gene lost 0 bases, with 8 bases spanning the gap. Germline values: CDR1 MGHRA, CDR2 YSYEKL. This CDR3 has 15 amino acids.

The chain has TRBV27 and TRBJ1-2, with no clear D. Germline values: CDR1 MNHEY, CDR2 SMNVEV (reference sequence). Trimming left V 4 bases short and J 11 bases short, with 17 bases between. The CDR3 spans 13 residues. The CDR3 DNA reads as TGTGCCAGCAGTTATGCGAACCGACAAGATTACACCTTC. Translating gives CASSYANRQDYTF.